There are a few counts of the clone carrying this TCR beta chain. CDR1 DFQATT and CDR2 SNEGSKA come from the germline V gene (reference sequence). V was pared by 5 bases and J by 5 bases, with 11 bases between. The CDR3 runs 12 residues. This sample was taken from a study of T cells after yellow fever vaccination. TCRdb ran MiXCR on the 5' RACE reads and lists one entry per CDR3 protein. The table shows 200,000 to 300,000 distinct CDR3 sequences, with approximately 12% occurring only once. V is TRBV20-1 and J is TRBJ2-3; a weak D match, TRBD2 (6 bases). The source material was CD4+ T cells sorted from PBMCs, sampled 45 days after the yellow fever booster vaccination. This clonotype originated in a man in his thirties or forties who received the YFV17D yellow fever vaccine. The CDR3 nucleotides are TGCAGTGCTGACCGGGACTTAGATACGCAGTATTTT. The encoded protein is CSADRDLDTQYF.